One sample yielded the 25 T cell receptor beta chains listed below, sequenced in a study of blood T cell repertoires in COVID-19. Data came from immunoSEQ multiplex PCR; TCRdb stores just in-frame clones and leaves some out. The sample carries fewer than 350,000 clones, approximately 83% recorded once. Sequencing used PBMCs or T cells enriched from blood (not recorded which). These receptors originate from a woman in her 40s with acute COVID-19.

The V gene is TRBV4-1, the J gene TRBJ2-2; weak D call: TRBD1 (6 bases). CDR3 length equals 18 residues. The V end was cut by 2 bases, the J end by 1 base, with 17 bases between. Germline values: CDR1 MGHRA, CDR2 YSYEKL. The CDR3 DNA reads as TGCGCCAGCAGCCAATCGTTCGGTGGCAGGGGGAACACCGGGGAGCTGTTTTTT. Amino acids: CASSQSFGGRGNTGELFF.

The CDR3 loop is CASSLEGEGRGYTF. CDR3 bases: TGCGCCAGCAGCTTGGAAGGGGAGGGAAGGGGCTACACCTTC. The V call is TRBV5-1, the J call TRBJ1-2; possibly TRBD1 for D (5 bases). The germline V gene encodes CDR1 SGHRS and CDR2 YFSETQ. The CDR3 covers 14 residues. The ends were cut back, 0 bases at V and 8 bases at J, with 14 bases in the middle.

This clone was counted a few times. V usage is TRBV5-1 and J usage is TRBJ1-1; 9 nucleotides line up with TRBD1. CDR3 length equals 14 residues. The junction had 8 bases not matched to a gene; V was cut back by 0 bases and J by 11 bases. The V gene's germline CDR1 is SGHRS and CDR2 YFSETQ. The CDR3 here is CASSLVGDREGAFF. The DNA for the CDR3 is TGCGCCAGCAGCTTGGTAGGGGACAGGGAGGGGGCTTTCTTT.

The chain employs TRBV4-3 and TRBJ2-3, with D uncertain. This CDR3 spans 14 amino acids. CDR1 and CDR2 (germline): LGHNA, YSLEER. Trimming left V 0 bases short and J 3 bases short, with 7 bases between. The CDR3 here is CASSQDARTDTQYF. CDR3 bases: TGCGCCAGCAGCCAAGATGCCCGGACAGATACGCAGTATTTT.

This clone was picked up a small number of times. The chain has TRBV6-5 and TRBJ1-2, with 7 bases fitting TRBD1. The germline V gene has CDR1 MNHEY and CDR2 SVGAGI. The CDR3 spans 14 residues. Trimming cost V 6 bases and J 3 bases; bases outside gene matches: 7. CDR3 sequence: CASSRGAVDYGYTF. The CDR3 DNA sequence: TGTGCCAGCAGCAGGGGGGCGGTGGACTATGGCTACACCTTC.

This chain links TRBV27 with TRBJ2-1; 8 nucleotides line up with TRBD1. Germline values: CDR1 MNHEY, CDR2 SMNVEV (reference sequence). V shed 8 bases, J shed 4 bases, and the junction held 13 bases outside the gene matches. There are 16 residues in the CDR3. CDR3 nucleotide sequence: TGTGCCAGCTATCCCGCCAGCAGGGGGCAGTACAATGAGCAGTTCTTC. Protein product: CASYPASRGQYNEQFF.

This chain connects TRBV19 to TRBJ1-6, with a possible D match to TRBD1 (6 bases). Germline V gene sequence: CDR1 LNHDA, CDR2 SQIVND (reference sequence). The CDR3 extends over 16 amino acids. V lost 9 bases and J 0 bases, leaving 15 bases between the germline ends. The chain's CDR3 is CASRRTVSSYNSPLHF. The CDR3 DNA follows: TGTGCCAGCCGTCGGACAGTGAGCTCCTATAATTCACCCCTCCACTTT.

The chain has TRBV7-2 and TRBJ2-7; a weak D match, TRBD1 (6 bases). The CDR3 length is 13 residues. CDR1 is SGHTA, CDR2 FQGNSA, per germline. V gave up 3 bases and J gave up 3 bases, with 9 bases separating them. DNA of the CDR3: TGTGCCAGCAGCTTTCCAGGGGTCTACGAGCAGTACTTC. Translation: CASSFPGVYEQYF.

This rearrangement joins TRBV5-1 to TRBJ2-3, with TRBD2 matching over 7 bases. Trimming took 4 bases from V and 0 from J; bases not matched to a gene: 14. There are 18 residues in the CDR3. Germline V gene sequence: CDR1 SGHRS, CDR2 YFSETQ. The DNA of the CDR3 is TGCGCCAGCAGCAACAGGCCGCTAGCGGAATTCAGCACAGATACGCAGTATTTT. Its protein product is CASSNRPLAEFSTDTQYF.

This clone was counted between two and nine times. The chain recombines TRBV6-2 or TRBV6-3 with TRBJ1-1, with D maybe TRBD1 (5 bases). Between the trimmed V and J ends, which lost 6 bases and 6 bases, there was a span of 17 bases. Germline CDR1 reads MNHEY; CDR2 reads SVGEGT. This CDR3 has 14 amino acids. The CDR3 spells CASSDGGSGPEAFF. CDR3 DNA sequence: TGTGCCAGCAGCGACGGGGGGAGTGGCCCTGAAGCTTTCTTT.

V is TRBV15 and J is TRBJ2-2, with 9 bases that match TRBD1. The germline CDR1 and CDR2 sequences are LNHNV and YYDKDF (reference sequence). There are 19 residues in the CDR3. V shed 7 bases, J shed 0 bases, and the junction held 15 bases outside the gene matches. In DNA, the CDR3 is TGTGCCACCATGAAGTGGGGACAGGGCCCCTACACGAACACCGGGGAGCTGTTTTTT. It translates to CATMKWGQGPYTNTGELFF.

This clone was observed many times. The chain couples TRBV5-6 to TRBJ1-2, with D tentatively TRBD1 (5 bases). Germline CDR1 reads SGHDT; CDR2 reads YYEEEE. The CDR3 totals 16 residues. V was cut by 0 bases and J by 6 bases, with 18 bases left in between. CDR3 loop: CASSLVFGALSDGYTF. The CDR3 bases are TGTGCCAGCAGCTTGGTTTTTGGGGCCCTTTCGGATGGCTACACCTTC.

This sequence joins TRBV7-2 and TRBJ2-3, with 8 bases lining up with TRBD1. The V gene's germline CDR1 is SGHTA and CDR2 FQGNSA. The CDR3 contains 15 residues. The trim removed 4 bases at V and 0 bases at J, leaving 3 bases unmatched. CDR3 protein: CASSSGQGSTDTQYF. CDR3 bases: TGTGCCAGCAGCTCCGGACAGGGAAGCACAGATACGCAGTATTTT.

V usage is TRBV7-2 and J usage is TRBJ2-1; 7 nucleotides agree with TRBD2. The CDR3 consists of 16 residues. CDR1 and CDR2 (germline): SGHTA, FQGNSA. The trim removed 1 base at V and 3 bases at J, leaving 6 bases unmatched. The CDR3 sequence: CASSLVASGIYNEQFF. In nucleotides, the CDR3 is TGTGCCAGCAGCTTAGTGGCTAGCGGAATCTACAATGAGCAGTTCTTC.

V is TRBV5-6 and J is TRBJ2-6; TRBD1 matches 7 bases. CDR1 and CDR2 from the germline V gene are SGHDT and YYEEEE. V was clipped by 1 base and J by 2 bases; unmatched bases: 0. There are 15 residues in the CDR3. CDR3 coding DNA: TGTGCCAGCAGCTTGAGGGGGCCTGGGGCCAACGTCCTGACTTTC. This codes for CASSLRGPGANVLTF.

The chain has TRBV28 and TRBJ1-5; D unresolved. The V gene's germline CDR1 is MDHEN and CDR2 SYDVKM. The ends were cut back, 7 bases at V and 2 bases at J, with 18 bases in the middle. CDR3 length equals 16 residues. CDR3: CASTRVGGSGNQPQHF. Here the CDR3 DNA reads TGTGCCAGCACCCGAGTTGGAGGAAGTGGCAATCAGCCCCAGCATTTT.

This chain joins TRBV5-1 and TRBJ2-7; tentative D call: TRBD2 (5 bases). Germline CDR1 SGHRS, CDR2 YFSETQ. The ends were cut back, 1 base at V and 0 bases at J, with 11 bases in the middle. This CDR3 comprises 15 residues. CDR3 region: CASSLSGVASYEQYF. CDR3 DNA sequence: TGCGCCAGCAGCTTGTCCGGGGTGGCCTCCTACGAGCAGTACTTC.

The CDR3 DNA reads as TGTGCCAGCAGCTCCACCGCGGAAGGACAGGTTTACACTGAAGCTTTCTTT. This codes for CASSSTAEGQVYTEAFF. This chain connects TRBV7-8 to TRBJ1-1; 7 bases are shared with TRBD1. Per germline, CDR1 SGHVS and CDR2 FQNEAQ. Unmatched junction bases numbered 14, after V lost 4 bases and J lost 3 bases. The CDR3 loop spans 17 amino acids.

This chain links TRBV5-4 with TRBJ1-1; D gene ambiguous. Germline loops: CDR1 SGHNT, CDR2 YYREEE (reference sequence). The V and J ends lost 2 bases and 1 base respectively, with 12 bases between them. The CDR3 covers 15 residues. CDR3 sequence reads: CASSFGRGGNTEAFF. The CDR3 DNA follows: TGTGCCAGCAGCTTTGGGCGGGGAGGGAACACTGAAGCTTTCTTT.

This chain uses TRBV28 with TRBJ2-1, with 10 positions matching TRBD1. Trimming removed 5 bases from V and 3 bases from J; junction bases left unmatched: 4. This CDR3 region has 15 residues. Germline V gene lookup returns CDR1 MDHEN and CDR2 SYDVKM. The CDR3 region has the DNA TGTGCCAGCAGTGACCGGGACAGGGGCTACAATGAGCAGTTCTTC. The encoded protein is CASSDRDRGYNEQFF.

V and J are TRBV4-3 and TRBJ1-1; no definite D call. The CDR3 is 12 amino acids. Germline CDR1 LGHNA, CDR2 YSLEER. V lost 4 bases and J 8 bases, leaving 11 bases between the germline ends. The CDR3 here is CASSRSMREAFF. CDR3 bases: TGCGCCAGCAGCCGTTCGATGCGAGAAGCTTTCTTT.

CDR3 sequence (DNA): TGTGCCAGCAGCAAAGACGGTTTGTCCTACAATGAGCAGTTCTTC. This codes for CASSKDGLSYNEQFF. This chain connects TRBV7-9 to TRBJ2-1; D gene ambiguous. Trimming shortened V by 5 bases and J by 1 base, and 12 bases separated the two germline ends. This CDR3 has 15 residues. Germline V lookup: CDR1 SEHNR, CDR2 FQNEAQ (reference sequence).

This chain connects TRBV19 to TRBJ1-2; 7 nucleotides align to TRBD1. The CDR3 has 15 amino acids. Trimming cost V 2 bases and J 4 bases; bases outside gene matches: 7. Germline CDR1 LNHDA, CDR2 SQIVND (reference sequence). CDR3 in amino acids: CASSIFQGTAYGYTF. Here the CDR3 DNA reads TGTGCCAGTAGTATATTTCAAGGGACAGCCTATGGCTACACCTTC.

The CDR3 bases are TGTGCCAGTACTAAGGGGTATAGCAATCAGCCCCAGCATTTT. It encodes CASTKGYSNQPQHF. The chain carries TRBV19 and TRBJ1-5, with D perhaps TRBD1 (5 bases). Trimming pared 7 bases from V and 0 bases from J, leaving 10 bases between. The CDR3 has 14 residues. CDR1 is LNHDA, CDR2 SQIVND, per germline (reference sequence).

The genes are TRBV3-1 (or the pseudogene TRBV3-2) and TRBJ2-1; 13 positions match TRBD2. Germline V gene lookup returns CDR1 LGHDT and CDR2 YNNKEL (reference sequence). The CDR3 totals 16 residues. Trimming removed 4 bases from V and 7 bases from J; junction bases left unmatched: 7. CDR3 protein: CASSPMTSGGSNEQFF. CDR3 bases: TGTGCCAGCAGCCCGATGACTAGCGGGGGGTCAAATGAGCAGTTCTTC.